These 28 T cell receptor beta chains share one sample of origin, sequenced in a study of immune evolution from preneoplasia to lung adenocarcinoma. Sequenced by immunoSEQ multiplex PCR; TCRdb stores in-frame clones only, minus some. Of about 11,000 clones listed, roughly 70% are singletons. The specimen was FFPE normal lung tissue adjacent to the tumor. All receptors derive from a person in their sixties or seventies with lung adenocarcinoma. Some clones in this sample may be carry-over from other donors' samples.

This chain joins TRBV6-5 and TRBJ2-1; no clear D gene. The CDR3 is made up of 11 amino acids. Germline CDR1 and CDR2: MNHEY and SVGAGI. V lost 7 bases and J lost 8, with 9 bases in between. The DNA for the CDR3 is TGTGCCAGCAAAAGAGTCGATGAGCAGTTCTTC. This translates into CASKRVDEQFF.

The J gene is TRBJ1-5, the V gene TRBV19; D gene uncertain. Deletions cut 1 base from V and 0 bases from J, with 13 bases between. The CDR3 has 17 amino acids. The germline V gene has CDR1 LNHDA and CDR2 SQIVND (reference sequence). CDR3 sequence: CASSIAAGGYSNQPQHF. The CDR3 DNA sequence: TGTGCCAGTAGTATAGCTGCAGGAGGATATAGCAATCAGCCCCAGCATTTT.

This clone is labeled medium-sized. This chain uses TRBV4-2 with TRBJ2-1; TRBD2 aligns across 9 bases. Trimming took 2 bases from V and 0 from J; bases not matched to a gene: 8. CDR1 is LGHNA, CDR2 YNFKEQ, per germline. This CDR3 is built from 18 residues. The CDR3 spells CASSQIFGGRGSYNEQFF. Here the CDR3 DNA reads TGTGCCAGCAGCCAAATATTCGGCGGGAGGGGCTCCTACAATGAGCAGTTCTTC.

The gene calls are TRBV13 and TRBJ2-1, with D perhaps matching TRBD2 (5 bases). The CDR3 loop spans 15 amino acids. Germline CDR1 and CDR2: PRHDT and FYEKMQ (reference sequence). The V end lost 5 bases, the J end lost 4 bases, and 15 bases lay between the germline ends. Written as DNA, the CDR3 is TGTGCCAGCAGCCAATCAAGAGGACTGTACAATGAGCAGTTCTTC. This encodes CASSQSRGLYNEQFF.

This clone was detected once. The CDR3 sequence is CASSLVTGGPGYEQYF. The CDR3 DNA reads TGTGCCAGCAGCTTAGTGACGGGAGGGCCAGGGTACGAGCAGTACTTC. The chain couples TRBV11-2 to TRBJ2-7; 8 nucleotides align to TRBD2. This CDR3 contains 16 residues. The germline CDR1 and CDR2 sequences are SGHAT and FQNNGV. Unmatched junction bases numbered 9, after V lost 1 base and J lost 4 bases.

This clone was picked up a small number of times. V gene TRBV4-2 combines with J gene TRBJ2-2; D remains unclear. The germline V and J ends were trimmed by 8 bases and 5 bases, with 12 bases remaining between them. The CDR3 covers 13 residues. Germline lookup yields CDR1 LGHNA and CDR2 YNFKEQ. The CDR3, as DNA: TGTGCCAGCCTTTGGAGTCGGACCGGGGAGCTGTTTTTT. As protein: CASLWSRTGELFF.

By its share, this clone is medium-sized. The CDR3 nucleotides are TGCGCCAGCAGCTTGGAGGCGGGAGCATACTACGAGCAGTACTTC. Translation: CASSLEAGAYYEQYF. V usage is TRBV5-1 and J usage is TRBJ2-7, with 7 bases matching TRBD2. This CDR3 is 15 amino acids long. V gave up 0 bases and J gave up 3 bases; unmatched junction bases: 6. Germline lookup yields CDR1 SGHRS and CDR2 YFSETQ.

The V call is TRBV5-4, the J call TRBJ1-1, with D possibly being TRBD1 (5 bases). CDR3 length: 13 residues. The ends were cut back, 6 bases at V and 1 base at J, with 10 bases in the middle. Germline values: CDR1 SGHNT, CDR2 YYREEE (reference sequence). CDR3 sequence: CASTFRENTEAFF. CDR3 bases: TGTGCCAGCACTTTCAGGGAGAACACTGAAGCTTTCTTT.

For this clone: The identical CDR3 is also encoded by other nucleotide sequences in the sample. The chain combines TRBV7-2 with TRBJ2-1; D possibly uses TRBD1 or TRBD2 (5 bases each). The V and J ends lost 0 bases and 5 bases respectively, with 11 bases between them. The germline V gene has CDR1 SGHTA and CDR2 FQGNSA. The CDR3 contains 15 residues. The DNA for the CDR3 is TGTGCCAGCAGCTTAGCGCAGGGACCCAACAATGAGCAGTTCTTC. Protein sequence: CASSLAQGPNNEQFF.

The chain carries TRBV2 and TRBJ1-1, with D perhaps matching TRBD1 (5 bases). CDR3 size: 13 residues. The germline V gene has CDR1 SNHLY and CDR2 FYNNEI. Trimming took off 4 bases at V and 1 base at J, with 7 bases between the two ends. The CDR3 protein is CASSGDSNTEAFF. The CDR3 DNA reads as TGTGCCAGCAGTGGGGACTCGAACACTGAAGCTTTCTTT. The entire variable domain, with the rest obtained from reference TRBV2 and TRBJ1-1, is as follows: EPEVTQTPSHQVTQMGQEVILRCVPISNHLYFYWYRQILGQKVEFLVSFYNNEISEKSEIFDDQFSVERPDGSNFTLKIRSTKLEDSAMYFCASSGDSNTEAFFGQGTRLTVV.

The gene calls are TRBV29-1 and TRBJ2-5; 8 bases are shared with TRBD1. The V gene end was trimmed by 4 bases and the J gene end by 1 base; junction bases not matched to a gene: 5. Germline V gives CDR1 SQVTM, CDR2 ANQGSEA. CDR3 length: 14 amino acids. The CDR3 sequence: CSVALGTGQETQYF. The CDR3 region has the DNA TGCAGCGTTGCTCTTGGGACAGGCCAAGAGACCCAGTACTTC.

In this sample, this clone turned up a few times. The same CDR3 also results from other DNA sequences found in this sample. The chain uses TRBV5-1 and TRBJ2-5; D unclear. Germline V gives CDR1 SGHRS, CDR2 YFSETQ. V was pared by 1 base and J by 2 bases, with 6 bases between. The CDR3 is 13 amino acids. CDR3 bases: TGCGCCAGCAGCTTGCCAGGACAAGAGACCCAGTACTTC. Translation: CASSLPGQETQYF.

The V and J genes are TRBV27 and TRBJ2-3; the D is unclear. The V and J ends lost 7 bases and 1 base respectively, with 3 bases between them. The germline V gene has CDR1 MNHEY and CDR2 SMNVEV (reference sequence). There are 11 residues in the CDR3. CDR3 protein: CASTGTDTQYF. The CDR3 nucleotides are TGTGCCAGCACCGGCACAGATACGCAGTATTTT.

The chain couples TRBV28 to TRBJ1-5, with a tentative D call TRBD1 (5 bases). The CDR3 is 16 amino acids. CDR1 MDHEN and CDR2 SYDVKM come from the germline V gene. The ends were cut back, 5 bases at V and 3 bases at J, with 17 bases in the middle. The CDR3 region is CASSPHLRDLNQPQHF. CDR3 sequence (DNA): TGTGCCAGCAGTCCCCACCTCCGGGACCTCAATCAGCCCCAGCATTTT.

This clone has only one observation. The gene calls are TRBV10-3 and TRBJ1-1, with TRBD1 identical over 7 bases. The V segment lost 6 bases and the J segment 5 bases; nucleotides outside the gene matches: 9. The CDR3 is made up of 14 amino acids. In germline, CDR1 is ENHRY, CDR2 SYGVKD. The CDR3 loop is CAIRPKDRETEAFF. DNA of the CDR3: TGTGCCATCAGACCCAAAGACAGGGAGACTGAAGCTTTCTTT.

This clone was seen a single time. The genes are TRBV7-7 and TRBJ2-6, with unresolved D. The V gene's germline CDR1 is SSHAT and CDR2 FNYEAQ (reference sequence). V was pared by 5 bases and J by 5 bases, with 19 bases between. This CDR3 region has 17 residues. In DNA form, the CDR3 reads TGTGCCAGCAGCAGCGCTGTGCCACAAAGTCGGGCCAACGTCCTGACTTTC. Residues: CASSSAVPQSRANVLTF. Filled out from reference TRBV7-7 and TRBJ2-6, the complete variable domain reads GAGVSQSPRYKVTKRGQDVTLRCDPISSHATLYWYQQALGQGPEFLTYFNYEAQPDKSGLPSDRFSAERPEGSISTLTIQRTEQRDSAMYRCASSSAVPQSRANVLTFGAGSRLTVL.

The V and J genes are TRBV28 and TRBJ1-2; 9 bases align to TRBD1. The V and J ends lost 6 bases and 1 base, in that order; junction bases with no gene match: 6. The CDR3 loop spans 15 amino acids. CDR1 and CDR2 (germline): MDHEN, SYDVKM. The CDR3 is CASRAEGQGNYGYTF. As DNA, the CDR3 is TGTGCCAGCAGGGCGGAGGGACAGGGTAACTATGGCTACACCTTC.

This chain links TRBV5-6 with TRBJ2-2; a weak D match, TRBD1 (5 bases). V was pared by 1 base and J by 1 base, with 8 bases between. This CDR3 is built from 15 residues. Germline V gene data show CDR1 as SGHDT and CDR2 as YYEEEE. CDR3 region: CASSLHDRNTGELFF. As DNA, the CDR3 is TGTGCCAGCAGCTTGCACGACAGGAACACCGGGGAGCTGTTTTTT.

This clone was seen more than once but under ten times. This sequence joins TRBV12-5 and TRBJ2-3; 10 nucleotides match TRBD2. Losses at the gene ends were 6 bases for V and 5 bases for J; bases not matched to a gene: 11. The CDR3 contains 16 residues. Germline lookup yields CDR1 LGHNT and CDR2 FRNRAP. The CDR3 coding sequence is TGTGCTAGTGGGAATCTAGCGGGAGTAAAGAGAGATACGCAGTATTTT. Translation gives CASGNLAGVKRDTQYF.

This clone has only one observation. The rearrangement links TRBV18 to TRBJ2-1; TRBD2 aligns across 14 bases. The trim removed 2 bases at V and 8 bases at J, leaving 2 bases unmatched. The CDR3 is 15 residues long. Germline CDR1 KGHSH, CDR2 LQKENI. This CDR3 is CASSPMGLAGDEQFF. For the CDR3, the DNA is TGTGCCAGCTCACCAATGGGACTAGCGGGAGATGAGCAGTTCTTC.

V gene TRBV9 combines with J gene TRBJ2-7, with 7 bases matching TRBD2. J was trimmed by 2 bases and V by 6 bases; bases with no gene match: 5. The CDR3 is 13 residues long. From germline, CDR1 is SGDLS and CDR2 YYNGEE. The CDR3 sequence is CASNPGGTYEQYF. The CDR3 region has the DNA TGTGCCAGCAACCCGGGGGGAACCTACGAGCAGTACTTC.

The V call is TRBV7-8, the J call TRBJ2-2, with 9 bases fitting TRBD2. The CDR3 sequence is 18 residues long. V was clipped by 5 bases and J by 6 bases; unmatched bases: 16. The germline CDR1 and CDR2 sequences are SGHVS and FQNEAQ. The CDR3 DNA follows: TGTGCCAGCAGCCGAAAAGACCCGGGACTAGCTTTCCCCGGGGAGCTGTTTTTT. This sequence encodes CASSRKDPGLAFPGELFF.

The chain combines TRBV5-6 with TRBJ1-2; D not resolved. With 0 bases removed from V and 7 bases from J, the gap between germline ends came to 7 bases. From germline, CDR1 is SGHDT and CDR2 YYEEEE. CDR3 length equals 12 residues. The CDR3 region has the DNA TGTGCCAGCAGCTTGGGGGGAAGTGGCTACACCTTC. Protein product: CASSLGGSGYTF.

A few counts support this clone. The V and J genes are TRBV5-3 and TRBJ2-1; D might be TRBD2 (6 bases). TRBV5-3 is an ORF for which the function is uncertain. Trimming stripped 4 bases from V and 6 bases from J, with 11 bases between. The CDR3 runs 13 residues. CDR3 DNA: TGTGCCAGAAGCCCCCTCGGGAGCAATGAGCAGTTCTTC. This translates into CARSPLGSNEQFF.

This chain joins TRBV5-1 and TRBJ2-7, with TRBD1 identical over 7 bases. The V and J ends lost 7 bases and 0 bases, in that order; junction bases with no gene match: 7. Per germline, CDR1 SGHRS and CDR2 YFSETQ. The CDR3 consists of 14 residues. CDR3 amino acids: CASSGTAFSYEQYF. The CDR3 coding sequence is TGCGCCAGCTCCGGGACAGCCTTCTCCTACGAGCAGTACTTC.

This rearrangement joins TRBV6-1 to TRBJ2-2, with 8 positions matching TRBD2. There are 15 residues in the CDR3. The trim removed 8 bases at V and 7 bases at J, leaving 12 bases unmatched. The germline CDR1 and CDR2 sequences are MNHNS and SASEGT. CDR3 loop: CASARGSGSNGELFF. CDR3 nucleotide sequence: TGTGCCAGCGCCCGGGGCAGCGGGAGTAACGGGGAGCTGTTTTTT.

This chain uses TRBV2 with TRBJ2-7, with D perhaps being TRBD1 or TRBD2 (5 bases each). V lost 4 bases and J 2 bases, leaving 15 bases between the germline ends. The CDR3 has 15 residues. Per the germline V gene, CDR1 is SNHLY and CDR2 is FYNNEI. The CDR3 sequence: CASSVRGAGPYEQYF. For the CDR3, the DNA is TGTGCCAGCAGTGTGAGGGGCGCCGGGCCCTACGAGCAGTACTTC.

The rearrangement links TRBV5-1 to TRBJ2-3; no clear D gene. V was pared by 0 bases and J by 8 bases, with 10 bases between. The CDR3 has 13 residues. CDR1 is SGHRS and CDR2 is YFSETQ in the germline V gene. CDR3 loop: CASSLEPSGTQYF. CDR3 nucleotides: TGCGCCAGCAGCTTGGAACCTTCGGGTACGCAGTATTTT.